This passage covers 9 T cell receptor beta chains from one sample sequenced in a study of T-cell reconstitution after alpha-beta-depleted transplantation in children. Library preparation (for TCRbeta) was performed with unique molecular identifiers. TCRdb re-called the PCR reads with MiXCR, one entry per CDR3 protein. The sample carries fewer than 750,000 distinct CDR3 sequences, over 20% recorded once. Source: PBMCs, taken before TCRalphabeta/CD19-depleted stem cell transplant. The source of these receptors is a boy under two years old with Wiskott-Aldrich syndrome, due to receive a stem cell transplant.

This sequence joins TRBV5-1 and TRBJ1-1, with no clear D. Germline loops: CDR1 SGHRS, CDR2 YFSETQ. Deletions cut 1 base from V and 1 base from J, with 14 bases between. The CDR3 sequence is 16 residues long. Here the CDR3 reads CASSLIAGSQNTEAFF. The CDR3 coding sequence is TGCGCCAGCAGCTTGATCGCGGGGTCCCAGAACACTGAAGCTTTCTTT.

The sample holds a few counts of this clonotype. The chain links TRBV5-1 to TRBJ1-2; a weak D match, TRBD1 (5 bases). Germline V gene lookup returns CDR1 SGHRS and CDR2 YFSETQ. The CDR3 is 15 residues long. Trimming left V 0 bases short and J 6 bases short, with 15 bases between. DNA for the CDR3: TGCGCCAGCAGCTTGGTCGTGGGTCCGGGGGATGGCTACACCTTC. Translation gives CASSLVVGPGDGYTF.

Only a few counts were recorded for this clonotype. J is TRBJ1-5 and V is TRBV24-1, with a weak D call TRBD1 (6 bases). Looked up from germline, CDR1 is KGHDR and CDR2 is SFDVKD. V was clipped by 4 bases and J by 2 bases, with 11 bases between them. The CDR3 loop spans 15 amino acids. In DNA, the CDR3 is TGTGCCACCAGTGACTCGAAGGGGGGCAATCAGCCCCAGCATTTT. Its translation: CATSDSKGGNQPQHF.

The chain combines TRBV11-2 with TRBJ2-2, with 15 bases fitting TRBD2. Germline-derived CDR1 and CDR2 are SGHAT and FQNNGV. The CDR3 spans 21 residues. Trimming cost V 4 bases and J 0 bases; bases outside gene matches: 12. CDR3 sequence reads: CASSSLGGLAGGPANTGELFF. CDR3 bases: TGTGCCAGCAGCTCCCTGGGCGGACTAGCGGGAGGGCCTGCGAACACCGGGGAGCTGTTTTTT. The full variable domain, rest sourced from reference TRBV11-2 and TRBJ2-2, is EAGVAQSPRYKIIEKRQSVAFWCNPISGHATLYWYQQILGQGPKLLIQFQNNGVVDDSQLPKDRFSAERLKGVDSTLKIQPAKLEDSAVYLCASSSLGGLAGGPANTGELFFGEGSRLTVL.

This clonotype was recorded at least ten times. CDR3 sequence (DNA): TGTGCCAGCAGCCGAGGACTAGCGGGAGGGGAGACCCAGTACTTC. Translated: CASSRGLAGGETQYF. The rearrangement joins TRBV7-7 to TRBJ2-5, with 15 bases matching TRBD2. Germline loops: CDR1 SSHAT, CDR2 FNYEAQ (reference sequence). The trim removed 5 bases at V and 5 bases at J, leaving 3 bases unmatched. This CDR3 is 15 amino acids long.

V gene TRBV10-3 combines with J gene TRBJ2-2, with D possibly being TRBD1 (6 bases). CDR1 is ENHRY, CDR2 SYGVKD, per germline. This CDR3 contains 14 residues. V was trimmed by 6 bases and J by 4 bases, leaving 12 bases between them. The CDR3 nucleotides read TGTGCCATCAGGACAGGAACCATCACCGGGGAGCTGTTTTTT. Protein sequence: CAIRTGTITGELFF.

The V and J genes are TRBV20-1 and TRBJ2-3, with D possibly being TRBD1 or TRBD2 (5 bases each). This CDR3 is built from 12 residues. Germline V gives CDR1 DFQATT, CDR2 SNEGSKA (reference sequence). V was trimmed by 6 bases and J by 2 bases, leaving 9 bases between them. The CDR3 loop reads CSAGDLTDTQYF. The CDR3 DNA reads TGCAGTGCCGGGGACCTCACAGATACGCAGTATTTT.

The chain is built from TRBV5-1 and TRBJ2-1, with 13 bases aligning to TRBD2. The CDR3 length is 19 residues. In germline, CDR1 is SGHRS, CDR2 YFSETQ. V dropped 3 bases and J dropped 0; count of bases not matched to a gene: 9. CDR3 in DNA: TGCGCCAGCAGCTCGGGACTAGCGGGATCCTCACGCTCCTACAATGAGCAGTTCTTC. Encoded protein: CASSSGLAGSSRSYNEQFF.

The rearrangement uses TRBV4-1 and TRBJ1-6, with TRBD1 identical over 8 bases. The CDR3 consists of 16 residues. Trimming removed 0 bases from V and 9 bases from J; junction bases left unmatched: 7. The germline V gene has CDR1 MGHRA and CDR2 YSYEKL. The CDR3 DNA follows: TGCGCCAGCAGCCAAGAAGTAGGACAGGGAGGTTCACCCCTCCACTTT. This gives the protein CASSQEVGQGGSPLHF.